This T cell receptor (beta chain) derives from a study of blood T cell repertoires in COVID-19. Study-wide context: Sample material is recorded as cDNA or gDNA derived from T cells, B-cell-depleted T cells, or PBMCs.

This clone has more than one count but fewer than ten. Trimming at V came to 8 bases and at J to 1 base, leaving 10 bases not matched to a gene. CDR3 length: 16 residues. Per the germline V gene, CDR1 is LNHDA and CDR2 is SQIVND (reference sequence). Some clones are missing from TCRdb's copy, which holds only in-frame ones; the method was immunoSEQ multiplex PCR. Of about 110,000 clones detected, around 82% appear once; the ten largest clones hold less than 5%. This clonotype was obtained from a human donor in a cohort sampled during active or convalescent COVID-19. The sequenced sample was peripheral blood. V and J are TRBV19 and TRBJ2-3, with 9 bases aligning to TRBD1. The CDR3 nucleotides are TGTGCCAGTCAAGTTGGACAGGGGTCGGGCACAGATACGCAGTATTTT. It translates to CASQVGQGSGTDTQYF.